The 2 T cell receptor beta chains below come from one sample, sequenced in a study of blood T cell repertoires in COVID-19. The assay was immunoSEQ multiplex PCR, and TCRdb's table has in-frame clones only and misses some. The sample carries about 140,000 clones, less than 85% recorded once. The sample comprised peripheral blood. These receptors were collected from a human donor in a cohort sampled during active COVID-19.

This rearrangement joins TRBV5-6 to TRBJ2-3, with 14 bases matching TRBD2. This CDR3 is 18 amino acids long. Germline lookup yields CDR1 SGHDT and CDR2 YYEEEE. The V and J ends lost 1 base and 6 bases, in that order; junction bases with no gene match: 10. In DNA, the CDR3 is TGTGCCAGCAGCTTGCGACTAGCGGGGGGGCTGCCCTGGGATACGCAGTATTTT. Protein: CASSLRLAGGLPWDTQYF.

The chain links TRBV2 to TRBJ2-3; no definite D call. Germline lookup yields CDR1 SNHLY and CDR2 FYNNEI. The CDR3 spans 13 residues. The V end lost 7 bases, the J end lost 9 bases, and 17 bases lay between the germline ends. The CDR3 spells CASTVYPRETQYF. In nucleotides, the CDR3 is TGTGCCAGCACCGTTTACCCGCGTGAAACGCAGTATTTT.